The 5 T cell receptor beta chains reported below all come from one sample, sequenced in a study of PD-1 blockade in classical Hodgkin lymphoma. The time point is: cycle 4 day 1 (C4D1), after 6 weeks of nivolumab. No patient escaped relapse after autologous stem cell transplantation, and brentuximab vedotin exposure varied. Profiling relied on immunoSEQ multiplex PCR, and the TCRdb table lists in-frame clones only, not all of them. Of around 40,000 clones in the sample, 70% to 80% were seen once. The specimen was peripheral blood mononuclear cells (PBMCs), collected before the fourth cycle of nivolumab. The receptors were gathered from a human donor with classical Hodgkin lymphoma.

V and J are TRBV5-4 and TRBJ2-2; TRBD1 aligns across 7 bases. Per germline, CDR1 SGHNT and CDR2 YYREEE (reference sequence). The CDR3 has 14 residues. Trimming removed 2 bases from V and 6 bases from J; junction bases left unmatched: 4. The CDR3 here is CASSFYTGAGELFF. CDR3 coding DNA: TGTGCCAGCAGCTTTTATACAGGGGCCGGGGAGCTGTTTTTT.

The chain links TRBV10-3 to TRBJ1-4; TRBD1 is a possible D gene (5 bases). In germline, CDR1 is ENHRY, CDR2 SYGVKD. V was trimmed by 10 bases and J by 8 bases, leaving 14 bases between them. This CDR3 is 12 amino acids long. The CDR3 loop reads CATGGDKEKLFF. CDR3 DNA sequence: TGTGCCACTGGAGGGGATAAGGAAAAACTGTTTTTT.

The sample holds one count of this clone. The chain is built from TRBV5-6 and TRBJ2-3, with a possible D match to TRBD1 (5 bases). Germline V gene lookup returns CDR1 SGHDT and CDR2 YYEEEE. The ends were cut back, 3 bases at V and 1 base at J, with 9 bases in the middle. This CDR3 is built from 14 residues. CDR3 sequence: CASSSPRGTDTQYF. The CDR3 coding sequence is TGTGCCAGCAGCTCTCCCAGGGGCACAGATACGCAGTATTTT.

This clone was seen only once. The chain combines TRBV5-6 with TRBJ1-1, with D tentatively TRBD1 (6 bases). The V end was cut by 1 base, the J end by 4 bases, with 14 bases between. The CDR3 covers 15 residues. In germline, CDR1 is SGHDT, CDR2 YYEEEE. Here the CDR3 reads CASSLRRTGSTEAFF. In DNA form, the CDR3 reads TGTGCCAGCAGCTTGAGACGAACAGGGAGCACTGAAGCTTTCTTT.

V and J are TRBV30 and TRBJ1-4; D not resolved. The germline V gene encodes CDR1 GTSNPN and CDR2 SVGIG (reference sequence). The CDR3 is 13 residues long. Between the trimmed V and J ends, which lost 0 bases and 5 bases, there was a span of 7 bases. The CDR3 sequence: CAWSVQRNEKLFF. The CDR3 region has the DNA TGTGCCTGGAGTGTACAGAGGAATGAAAAACTGTTTTTT. The full variable domain, in which reference TRBV30 and TRBJ1-4 provide the parts outside the CDR3, is SQTIHQWPATLVQPVGSPLSLECTVEGTSNPNLYWYRQAAGRGLQLLFYSVGIGQISSEVPQNLSASRPQDRQFILSSKKLLLSDSGFYLCAWSVQRNEKLFFGSGTQLSVL.